This T cell receptor beta chain was documented in a study of blood T cell repertoires in COVID-19. V was clipped by 5 bases and J by 9 bases; unmatched bases: 8. CDR1 and CDR2 (germline): LGHNA, YNFKEQ. The CDR3 has 15 amino acids. The method was immunoSEQ multiplex PCR; TCRdb's version includes in-frame clones alone and lacks a portion of them. The data contain about 310,000 clones, approximately 87% of them singletons. The Seattle patients, enrolled during active infection, were followed longitudinally. The TCR originated in a woman aged 25 to 39 with COVID-19, enrolled during active disease. V usage is TRBV4-2 and J usage is TRBJ2-1, with TRBD2 matching over 12 bases. The sequencing input was peripheral blood. This CDR3 is CASSETSGRFSEQFF. The CDR3 nucleotides read TGTGCCAGCAGCGAGACTAGCGGGAGATTTAGTGAGCAGTTCTTC.